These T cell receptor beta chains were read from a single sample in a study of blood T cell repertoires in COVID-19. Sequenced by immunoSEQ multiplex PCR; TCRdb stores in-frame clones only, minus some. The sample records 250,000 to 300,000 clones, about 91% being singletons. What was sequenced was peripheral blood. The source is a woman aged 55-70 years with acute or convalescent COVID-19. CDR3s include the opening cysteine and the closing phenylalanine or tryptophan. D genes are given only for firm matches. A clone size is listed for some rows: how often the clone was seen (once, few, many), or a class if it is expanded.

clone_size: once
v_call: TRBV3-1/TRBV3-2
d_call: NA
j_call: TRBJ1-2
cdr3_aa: CASMTVGHGYTF
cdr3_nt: TGTGCCAGCATGACCGTGGGGCATGGCTACACCTTC

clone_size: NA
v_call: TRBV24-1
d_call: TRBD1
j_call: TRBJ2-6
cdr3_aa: CATSDPGQGQSSGANVLTF
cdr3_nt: TGTGCCACCAGTGATCCGGGACAGGGGCAGAGTTCTGGGGCCAACGTCCTGACTTTC

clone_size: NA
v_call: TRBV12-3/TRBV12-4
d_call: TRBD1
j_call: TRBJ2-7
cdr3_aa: CASSLDREYEQYF
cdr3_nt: TGTGCCAGCAGTTTGGACAGGGAGTACGAGCAGTACTTC

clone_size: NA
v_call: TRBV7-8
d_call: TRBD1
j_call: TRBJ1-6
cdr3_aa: CASSEPGQSSPLHF
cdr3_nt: TGTGCCAGCAGCGAGCCGGGACAGTCTTCACCCCTCCACTTT

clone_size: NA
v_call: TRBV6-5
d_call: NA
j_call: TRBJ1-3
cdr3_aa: CASSYMATIYF
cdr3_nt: TGTGCCAGCAGTTATATGGCCACCATATATTTT

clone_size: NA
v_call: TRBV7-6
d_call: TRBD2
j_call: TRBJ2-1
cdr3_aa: CASSLGWRSRGASHNEQFF
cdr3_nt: TGTGCCAGCAGCTTAGGATGGCGATCGCGGGGGGCCTCCCACAATGAGCAGTTCTTC

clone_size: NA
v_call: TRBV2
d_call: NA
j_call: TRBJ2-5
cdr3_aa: CASSRETQYF
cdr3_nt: TGTGCCAGCAGTCGAGAGACCCAGTACTTC

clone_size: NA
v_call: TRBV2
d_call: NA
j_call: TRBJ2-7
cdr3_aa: CASRKQGYEQYF
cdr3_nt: TGTGCCAGCAGGAAACAGGGTTACGAGCAGTACTTC

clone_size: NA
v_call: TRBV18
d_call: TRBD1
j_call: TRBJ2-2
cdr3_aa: CASSPRTGPTGELFF
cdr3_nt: TGTGCCAGCTCACCAAGGACAGGGCCCACCGGGGAGCTGTTTTTT

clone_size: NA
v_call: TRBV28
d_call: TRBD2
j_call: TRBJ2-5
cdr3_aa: CASSLAGVEETQYF
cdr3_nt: TGTGCCAGCAGTTTAGCGGGAGTAGAAGAGACCCAGTACTTC

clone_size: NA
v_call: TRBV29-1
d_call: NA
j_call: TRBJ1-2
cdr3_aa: CSVEDPGGLSYGYTF
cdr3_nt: TGCAGCGTTGAAGATCCTGGAGGGCTGAGCTATGGCTACACCTTC

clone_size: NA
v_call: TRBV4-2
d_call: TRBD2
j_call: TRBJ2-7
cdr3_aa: CASSHRRGGHEQYF
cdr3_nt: TGTGCCAGCAGTCATAGGCGGGGGGGCCACGAGCAGTACTTC

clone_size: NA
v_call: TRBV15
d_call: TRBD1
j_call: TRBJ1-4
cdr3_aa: CATSRSGGYNEKLFF
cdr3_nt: TGTGCCACCAGCAGATCAGGGGGCTACAATGAAAAACTGTTTTTT

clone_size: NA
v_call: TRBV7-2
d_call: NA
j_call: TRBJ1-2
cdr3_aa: CASRREGLYGYTF
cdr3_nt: TGTGCCAGCAGGCGAGAGGGCCTCTATGGCTACACCTTC

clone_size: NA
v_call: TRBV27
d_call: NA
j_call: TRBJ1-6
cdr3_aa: CASSSSYNSPLHF
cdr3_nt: TGTGCCAGCAGTTCCTCGTATAATTCACCCCTCCACTTT

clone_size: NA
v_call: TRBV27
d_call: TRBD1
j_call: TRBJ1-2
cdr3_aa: CASSPQGAGGYTF
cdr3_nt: TGTGCCAGCAGTCCGCAGGGGGCTGGTGGCTACACCTTC

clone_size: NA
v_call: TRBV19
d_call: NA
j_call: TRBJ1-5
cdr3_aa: CASAAQRDVSNQPQHF
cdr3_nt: TGTGCCAGCGCCGCCCAGCGGGACGTTAGCAATCAGCCCCAGCATTTT

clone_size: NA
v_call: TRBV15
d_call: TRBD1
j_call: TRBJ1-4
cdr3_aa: CATSQQGATNEKLFF
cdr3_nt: TGTGCCACCAGCCAACAGGGGGCAACTAATGAAAAACTGTTTTTT

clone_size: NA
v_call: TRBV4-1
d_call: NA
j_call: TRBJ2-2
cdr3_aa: CASSQVQKNTGELFF
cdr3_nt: TGCGCCAGCAGCCAAGTTCAAAAGAACACCGGGGAGCTGTTTTTT

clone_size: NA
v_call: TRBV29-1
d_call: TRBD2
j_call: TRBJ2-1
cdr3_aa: CSGQTSAEQFF
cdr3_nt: TGCAGCGGCCAGACTAGCGCTGAGCAGTTCTTC

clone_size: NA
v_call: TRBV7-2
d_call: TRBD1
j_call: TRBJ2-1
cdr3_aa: CASSLTGQGRNEQFF
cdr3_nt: TGTGCCAGCAGCTTGACGGGACAGGGGCGGAATGAGCAGTTCTTC

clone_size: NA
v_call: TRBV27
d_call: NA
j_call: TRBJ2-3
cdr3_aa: CASSTRPGWGTDTQYF
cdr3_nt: TGTGCCAGCAGTACCCGTCCAGGGTGGGGCACAGATACGCAGTATTTT

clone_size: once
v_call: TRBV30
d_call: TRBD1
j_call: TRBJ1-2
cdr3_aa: CAGVTGGGGYTF
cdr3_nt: TGTGCCGGGGTGACAGGGGGTGGAGGCTACACCTTC

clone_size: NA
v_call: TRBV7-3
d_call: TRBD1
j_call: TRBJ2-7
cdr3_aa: CASSSYRGPYEQYF
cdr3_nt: TGTGCCAGCAGCTCCTACAGGGGGCCATACGAGCAGTACTTC

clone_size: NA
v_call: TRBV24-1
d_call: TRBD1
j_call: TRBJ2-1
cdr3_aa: CATSDPTGVGNEQFF
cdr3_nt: TGTGCCACCAGTGATCCCACAGGGGTTGGGAATGAGCAGTTCTTC

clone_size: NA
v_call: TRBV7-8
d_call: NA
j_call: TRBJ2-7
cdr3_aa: CASSLGGGTYEQYF
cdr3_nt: TGTGCCAGCAGCTTGGGAGGGGGTACCTACGAGCAGTACTTC

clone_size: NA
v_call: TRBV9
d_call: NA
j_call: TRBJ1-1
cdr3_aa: CASSLDGSEAFF
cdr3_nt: TGTGCCAGCAGCTTAGACGGGTCTGAAGCTTTCTTT

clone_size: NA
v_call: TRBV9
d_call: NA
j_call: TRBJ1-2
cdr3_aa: CASSVDENNYGYTF
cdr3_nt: TGTGCCAGCAGCGTAGATGAGAATAACTATGGCTACACCTTC

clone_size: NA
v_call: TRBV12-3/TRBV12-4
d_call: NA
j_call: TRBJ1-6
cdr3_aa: CASSQSFNSPLHF
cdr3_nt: TGTGCCAGCAGCCAGTCGTTTAATTCACCCCTCCACTTT

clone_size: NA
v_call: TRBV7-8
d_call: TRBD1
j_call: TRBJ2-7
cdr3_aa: CASSFRAPGQGVDEQYF
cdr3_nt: TGTGCCAGCAGCTTTCGAGCACCGGGACAGGGGGTGGACGAGCAGTACTTC

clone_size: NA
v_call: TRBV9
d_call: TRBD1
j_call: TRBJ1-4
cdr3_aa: CASSAGTGYEKLFF
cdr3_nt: TGTGCCAGCAGCGCGGGGACAGGGTATGAAAAACTGTTTTTT

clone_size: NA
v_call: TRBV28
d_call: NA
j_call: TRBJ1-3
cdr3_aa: CASSFSASGSYF
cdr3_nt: TGTGCCAGCAGTTTTTCGGCGTCAGGGTCATATTTT

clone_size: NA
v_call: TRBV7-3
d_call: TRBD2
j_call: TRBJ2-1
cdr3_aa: CASSLFSGRGNEQFF
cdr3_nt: TGTGCCAGCAGCTTATTTAGCGGGAGAGGGAATGAGCAGTTCTTC

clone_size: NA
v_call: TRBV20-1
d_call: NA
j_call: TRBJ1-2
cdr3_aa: CSASPLSGYTF
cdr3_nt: TGCAGTGCTTCCCCCCTGTCCGGCTACACCTTC

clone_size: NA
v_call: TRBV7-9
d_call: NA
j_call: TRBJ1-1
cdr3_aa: CASSPPGATEAFF
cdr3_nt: TGTGCCAGCAGCCCCCCAGGGGCCACTGAAGCTTTCTTT

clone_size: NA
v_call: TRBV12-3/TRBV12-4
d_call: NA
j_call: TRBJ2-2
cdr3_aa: CASSPSVGELFF
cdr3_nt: TGTGCCAGCAGCCCTAGCGTGGGGGAGCTGTTTTTT

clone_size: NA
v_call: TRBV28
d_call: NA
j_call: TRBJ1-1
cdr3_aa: CASSLTGSNTEAFF
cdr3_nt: TGTGCCAGCAGTTTGACAGGATCGAACACTGAAGCTTTCTTT

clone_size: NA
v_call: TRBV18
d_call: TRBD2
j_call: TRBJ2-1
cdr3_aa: CASSPRSSGSAGEQFF
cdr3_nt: TGTGCCAGCTCACCAAGGTCCAGCGGGAGCGCGGGTGAGCAGTTCTTC

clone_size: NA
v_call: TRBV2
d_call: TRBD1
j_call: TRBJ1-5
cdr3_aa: CASMGQGANQPQHF
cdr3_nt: TGTGCCAGCATGGGACAGGGGGCGAACCAGCCCCAGCATTTT

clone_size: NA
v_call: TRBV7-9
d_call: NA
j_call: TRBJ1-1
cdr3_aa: CASSPPAGLGTEAFF
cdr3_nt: TGTGCCAGCAGTCCTCCGGCGGGATTAGGGACTGAAGCTTTCTTT

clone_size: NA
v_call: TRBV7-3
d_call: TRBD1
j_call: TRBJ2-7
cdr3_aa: CASSLGTGYEQYF
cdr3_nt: TGTGCCAGCAGCTTAGGGACAGGGTACGAGCAGTACTTC

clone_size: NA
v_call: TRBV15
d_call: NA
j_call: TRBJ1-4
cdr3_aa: CATSRDQAGIGEKLFF
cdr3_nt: TGTGCCACCAGCAGAGATCAAGCAGGGATTGGGGAAAAACTGTTTTTT

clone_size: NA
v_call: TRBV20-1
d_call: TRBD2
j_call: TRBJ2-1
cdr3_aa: CSASIAGAYSYNEQFF
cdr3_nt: TGCAGTGCTAGTATAGCGGGGGCCTACTCCTACAATGAGCAGTTCTTC

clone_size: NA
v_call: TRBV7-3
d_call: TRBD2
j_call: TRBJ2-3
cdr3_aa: CASSPSGGKDTQYF
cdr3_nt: TGTGCCAGCAGCCCTAGCGGGGGGAAAGATACGCAGTATTTT

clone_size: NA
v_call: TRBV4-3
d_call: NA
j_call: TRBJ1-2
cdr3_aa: CASSQGQVSNYGYTF
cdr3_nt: TGCGCCAGCAGCCAAGGGCAGGTTTCTAACTATGGCTACACCTTC

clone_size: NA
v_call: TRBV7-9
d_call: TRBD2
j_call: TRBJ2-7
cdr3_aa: CASSQRKPGGGSYEQYF
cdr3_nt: TGTGCCAGCAGCCAACGTAAGCCCGGGGGGGGATCCTACGAGCAGTACTTC

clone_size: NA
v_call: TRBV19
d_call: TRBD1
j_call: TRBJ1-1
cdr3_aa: CASTLDRGDEAFF
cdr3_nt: TGTGCCAGTACTCTCGACAGGGGCGATGAAGCTTTCTTT

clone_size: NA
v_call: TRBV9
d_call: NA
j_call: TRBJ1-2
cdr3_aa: CASSVAGAFYGYTF
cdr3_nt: TGTGCCAGCAGCGTCGCAGGGGCTTTCTATGGCTACACCTTC

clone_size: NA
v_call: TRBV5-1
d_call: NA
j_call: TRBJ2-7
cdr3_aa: CASSFGDGAYEQYF
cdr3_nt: TGCGCCAGCAGCTTCGGCGACGGAGCCTACGAGCAGTACTTC

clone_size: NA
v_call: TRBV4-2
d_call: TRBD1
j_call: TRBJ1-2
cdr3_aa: CASSQDLARGAGYTF
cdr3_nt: TGTGCCAGCAGCCAAGATTTGGCCAGGGGGGCCGGCTACACCTTC

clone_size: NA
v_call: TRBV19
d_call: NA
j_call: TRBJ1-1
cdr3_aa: CASSFDRLRPEAFF
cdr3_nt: TGTGCCAGTAGTTTCGACAGGCTCAGGCCTGAAGCTTTCTTT

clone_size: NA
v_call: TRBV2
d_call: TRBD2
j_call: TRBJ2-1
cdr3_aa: CASRGGTPGNEQFF
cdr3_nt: TGTGCCAGCAGGGGGGGGACTCCCGGAAATGAGCAGTTCTTC

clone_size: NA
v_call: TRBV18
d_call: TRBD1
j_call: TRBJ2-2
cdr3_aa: CASSPDRANTGELFF
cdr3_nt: TGTGCCAGCTCACCCGACAGGGCGAACACCGGGGAGCTGTTTTTT